The 11 T cell receptor beta chains presented below share a single source sample, sequenced in a study of cytomegalovirus exposure and HLA in healthy donors. Profiling relied on immunoSEQ multiplex PCR, and the TCRdb table lists in-frame clones only, not all of them. Of 150,000 or so clones listed, almost 85% were seen once; the top ten hold 9.5% to 13%. Sequencing was performed on PBMCs. The receptors were sampled from a man aged 25 to 45 in good health and CMV-seropositive.

The V call is TRBV28, the J call TRBJ2-2; 8 bases fit TRBD1. This CDR3 region has 16 residues. The germline gives CDR1 MDHEN, CDR2 SYDVKM. J lost 3 bases, V lost 7 bases, and 10 bases had no gene match. Written as DNA, the CDR3 is TGTGCCAGCACCTCACAGGGGGGAGTGTACACCGGGGAGCTGTTTTTT. This encodes CASTSQGGVYTGELFF.

J is TRBJ2-3 and V is TRBV5-1; D not certain. The CDR3 has 14 residues. Germline assignment: CDR1 SGHRS and CDR2 YFSETQ. Trimming cost V 6 bases and J 0 bases, with 11 bases left between them. The CDR3 loop is CASKPSSSTDTQYF. The CDR3, as DNA: TGCGCCAGCAAGCCTTCATCTAGCACAGATACGCAGTATTTT. Full variable domain (outside the CDR3, taken from reference TRBV5-1 and TRBJ2-3): KAGVTQTPRYLIKTRGQQVTLSCSPISGHRSVSWYQQTPGQGLQFLFEYFSETQRNKGNFPGRFSGRQFSNSRSEMNVSTLELGDSALYLCASKPSSSTDTQYFGPGTRLTVL.

V gene TRBV6-5 combines with J gene TRBJ1-5, with a tentative D call TRBD1 (6 bases). CDR1 and CDR2 (germline): MNHEY, SVGAGI. Trimming removed 2 bases from V and 7 bases from J, with 12 bases in between. The CDR3 totals 14 residues. CDR3 sequence: CASSYRSGDQPQHF. CDR3 bases: TGTGCCAGCAGTTACAGGTCAGGGGACCAGCCCCAGCATTTT.

J is TRBJ1-1 and V is TRBV19, with D perhaps matching TRBD1 (5 bases). The CDR3 contains 15 residues. Germline lookup yields CDR1 LNHDA and CDR2 SQIVND (reference sequence). V lost 3 bases and J lost 6, with 17 bases in between. DNA for the CDR3: TGTGCCAGTAGTATGGGTTCAGGGTCATGGGCTGAAGCTTTCTTT. This gives the protein CASSMGSGSWAEAFF.

The chain couples TRBV6-5 to TRBJ2-7; 7 bases map to TRBD1. The junction had 5 bases not matched to a gene; V was cut back by 0 bases and J by 3 bases. Germline V gives CDR1 MNHEY, CDR2 SVGAGI. The length of the CDR3 is 15 residues. CDR3 sequence: CASSYSETGRYEQYF. The CDR3, as DNA: TGTGCCAGCAGTTACTCGGAGACAGGGCGCTACGAGCAGTACTTC.

This clone was found once. The J gene is TRBJ2-1, the V gene TRBV5-6; 7 bases are shared with TRBD2. Looked up from germline, CDR1 is SGHDT and CDR2 is YYEEEE. Trimming removed 2 bases from V and 0 bases from J; junction bases left unmatched: 2. This CDR3 comprises 15 residues. The CDR3 sequence is CASSFGGSSYNEQFF. The CDR3 region has the DNA TGTGCCAGCAGCTTCGGGGGGAGCTCCTACAATGAGCAGTTCTTC.

The chain combines TRBV7-8 with TRBJ1-5; D gene uncertain. Germline CDR1 reads SGHVS; CDR2 reads FQNEAQ. The germline V and J ends were trimmed by 2 bases and 5 bases, with 16 bases remaining between them. There are 16 residues in the CDR3. The CDR3 loop reads CASSLNNAEGYQPQHF. The CDR3 DNA is TGTGCCAGCAGCTTAAATAACGCCGAGGGATATCAGCCCCAGCATTTT.

The chain links TRBV6-6 to TRBJ2-1; D is uncertain. Trimming left V 5 bases short and J 8 bases short, with 7 bases between. Germline CDR1 is MNHNY and CDR2 is SVGAGI (reference sequence). The CDR3 has 11 amino acids. The CDR3 loop is CASSPNYEQFF. As DNA, the CDR3 is TGTGCCAGCAGTCCAAACTATGAGCAGTTCTTC.

The chain uses TRBV6-1 and TRBJ1-5; perhaps TRBD1 as D (6 bases). This CDR3 has 15 residues. V was shortened by 9 bases and J by 4 bases, with 19 bases between the two germline ends. The germline V gene has CDR1 MNHNS and CDR2 SASEGT. For the CDR3, the DNA is TGTGCCAGTACGACCGGGACAAACGGGAATCAGCCCCAGCATTTT. It encodes CASTTGTNGNQPQHF.

This clone showed up many times. The same CDR3 also results from other DNA sequences found in this sample. The rearrangement joins TRBV30 to TRBJ1-5, with D perhaps matching TRBD1 (5 bases). Trimming stripped 0 bases from V and 1 base from J, with 10 bases between. CDR3 length: 15 amino acids. The germline CDR1 and CDR2 sequences are GTSNPN and SVGIG (reference sequence). CDR3 sequence reads: CAWSVRPGSNQPQHF. CDR3 nucleotides: TGTGCCTGGAGTGTACGGCCAGGGAGCAATCAGCCCCAGCATTTT.

The chain joins TRBV7-6 to TRBJ2-7, with D maybe TRBD1 (6 bases). Germline V gene data show CDR1 as SGHVS and CDR2 as FNYEAQ. This CDR3 has 15 residues. V lost 1 base and J lost 0, with 10 bases in between. For the CDR3, the DNA is TGTGCCAGCAGCTTAGAACAGGGAATCTCCTACGAGCAGTACTTC. Translation: CASSLEQGISYEQYF.